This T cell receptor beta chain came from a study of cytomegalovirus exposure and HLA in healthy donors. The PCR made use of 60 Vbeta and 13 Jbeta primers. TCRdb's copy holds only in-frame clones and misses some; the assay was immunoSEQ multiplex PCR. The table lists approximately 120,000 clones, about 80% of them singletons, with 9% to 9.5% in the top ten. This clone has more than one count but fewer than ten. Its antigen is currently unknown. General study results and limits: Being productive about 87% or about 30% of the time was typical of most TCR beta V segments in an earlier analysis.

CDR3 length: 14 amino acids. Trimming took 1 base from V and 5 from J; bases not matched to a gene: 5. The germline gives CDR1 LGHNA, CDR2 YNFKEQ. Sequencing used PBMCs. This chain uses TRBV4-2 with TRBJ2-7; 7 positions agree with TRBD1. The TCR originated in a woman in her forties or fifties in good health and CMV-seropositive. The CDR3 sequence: CASSQGTGRHEQYF. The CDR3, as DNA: TGTGCCAGCAGCCAAGGGACAGGTAGGCACGAGCAGTACTTC.